This entry lists 5 T cell receptor beta chains sequenced from one sample in a study of spatial heterogeneity in lung cancer. The study's findings and limits: One measure, the expanded intratumoral alpha and beta TCR count, tracked tumor mutation counts.

Sample time point: sample taken at primary tumor resection. MiXCR was run by TCRdb on the 5' RACE reads, yielding one entry per CDR3 protein. The data contain 3,000 to 4,500 distinct CDR3 sequences, about a quarter of them singletons. These receptors have no identified antigens. The sequencing used lung tumor tissue, collected at surgery. Receptors originate from a male donor with early-stage non-small cell lung cancer.

This clonotype is medium-sized. This beta chain slipped into a library made for alpha chains as a stray read, so its size is not meaningful. The gene calls are TRBV28 and TRBJ2-5; no clear D gene. This CDR3 is built from 11 residues. Between the trimmed V and J ends, which lost 3 bases and 7 bases, there was a span of 6 bases. Germline CDR1 is MDHEN and CDR2 is SYDVKM. This chain's CDR3 is CASSFLTTQYF. The CDR3 nucleotides are TGTGCCAGCAGTTTTCTTACGACCCAGTACTTC.

Judged by abundance, this clonotype is medium-sized. A library made for alpha chains picked up this beta chain off target, so its size means little. The V gene is TRBV6-5, the J gene TRBJ1-5, with D possibly being TRBD1 (6 bases). Trimming removed 6 bases at V and 4 bases at J, with 10 bases between. In germline, CDR1 is MNHEY, CDR2 SVGAGI. The CDR3 sequence is 13 residues long. Here the CDR3 reads CASSGQQNQPQHF. The CDR3, as DNA: TGTGCCAGCAGCGGACAGCAAAATCAGCCCCAGCATTTT.

As concerns this clonotype: Found in a library prepared for alpha chains, this beta chain is an off-target read, and its abundance has little meaning. The chain uses TRBV29-1 and TRBJ1-1; D might be TRBD1 (6 bases). The CDR3 loop spans 13 amino acids. CDR1 is SQVTM and CDR2 is ANQGSEA in the germline V gene. V gave up 7 bases and J gave up 5 bases, with 17 bases separating them. CDR3 in amino acids: CSGTGQTFTEAFF. The CDR3 coding sequence is TGCAGCGGCACGGGACAAACCTTTACTGAAGCTTTCTTT.

About this clonotype: A library made for alpha chains picked up this beta chain off target, so its size means little. The V call is TRBV7-9, the J call TRBJ2-3; 7 bases map to TRBD1. The germline V gene encodes CDR1 SEHNR and CDR2 FQNEAQ (reference sequence). V lost 4 bases to trimming and J lost 4 bases; unmatched junction nucleotides: 5. CDR3 size: 14 residues. CDR3 DNA: TGTGCCAGCAGCTCGGGGACAGAACCAGATACGCAGTATTTT. Translating gives CASSSGTEPDTQYF.

With respect to this clonotype: This beta chain is an off-target read within a library intended for alpha chains, so its frequency means little. This chain links TRBV12-3 or TRBV12-4 with TRBJ2-2; D remains ambiguous. V lost 2 bases and J 5 bases, leaving 9 bases between the germline ends. The CDR3 sequence is 14 residues long. The CDR3 region has the DNA TGTGCCAGCAGTTTACTGGGTGGAACCGGGGAGCTGTTTTTT. Amino acids: CASSLLGGTGELFF.